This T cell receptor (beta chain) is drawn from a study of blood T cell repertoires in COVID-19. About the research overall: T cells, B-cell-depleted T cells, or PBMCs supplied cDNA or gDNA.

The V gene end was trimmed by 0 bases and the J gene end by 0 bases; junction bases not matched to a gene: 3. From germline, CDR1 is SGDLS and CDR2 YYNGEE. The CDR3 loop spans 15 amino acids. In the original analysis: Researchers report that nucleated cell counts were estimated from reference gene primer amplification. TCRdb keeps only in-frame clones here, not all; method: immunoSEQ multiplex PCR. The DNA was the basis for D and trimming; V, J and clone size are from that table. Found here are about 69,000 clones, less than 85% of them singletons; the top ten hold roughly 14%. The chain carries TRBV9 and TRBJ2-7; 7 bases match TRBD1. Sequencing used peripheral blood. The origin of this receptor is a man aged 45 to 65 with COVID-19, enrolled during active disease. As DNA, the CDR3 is TGTGCCAGCAGCGTAGGGACAGGAGCCTCCTACGAGCAGTACTTC. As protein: CASSVGTGASYEQYF.